A selection of T cell receptor beta chains follows, all from one sample in a study of human CD8 memory T cell subsets. For each CDR3 protein, TCRdb gives one entry from its re-call of the 5' RACE reads, without DNA. Its listing shows about 6,200 distinct CDR3 sequences. The sequencing sample was made of CD8+ effector memory T cells (TEM) sorted from PBMCs. The receptor set was obtained from a human donor in good health. Each CDR3 is given with its conserved first and last residue. Part of the rows lack a size; the others show once, few, many or a class for expanded clones.

j_call: TRBJ2-5; clone_size: .; v_call: TRBV2; cdr3_aa: CASTKGQAVSPEETQYF
j_call: TRBJ1-2; clone_size: .; v_call: TRBV20-1; cdr3_aa: CSARGPGTGLGYTF
j_call: TRBJ1-5; clone_size: .; v_call: TRBV6-2/TRBV6-3; cdr3_aa: CASTGQGEGNQPQHF
j_call: TRBJ2-1; clone_size: .; v_call: TRBV12-3/TRBV12-4; cdr3_aa: CASSLRATYYNEQFF
j_call: TRBJ1-2; clone_size: .; v_call: TRBV5-5; cdr3_aa: CASSSTPGPSVTHGYTF
j_call: TRBJ2-1; clone_size: .; v_call: TRBV7-9; cdr3_aa: CASSSARNSYNEQFF
j_call: TRBJ2-1; clone_size: .; v_call: TRBV20-1; cdr3_aa: CSAPRLAGNNEQFF
j_call: TRBJ2-1; clone_size: .; v_call: TRBV7-9; cdr3_aa: CASSGPRTVSGDNEQFF
j_call: TRBJ2-7; clone_size: .; v_call: TRBV20-1; cdr3_aa: CSASALFRAIPYEQYF
j_call: TRBJ2-2; clone_size: .; v_call: TRBV2; cdr3_aa: CAIVSSGSITGELFF
j_call: TRBJ1-1; clone_size: .; v_call: TRBV28; cdr3_aa: CASSPATVRAGFF
j_call: TRBJ2-1; clone_size: medium-sized; v_call: TRBV7-9; cdr3_aa: CASIHRVGNEQFF
j_call: TRBJ2-7; clone_size: .; v_call: TRBV18; cdr3_aa: CASSLTGTGNEQYF
j_call: TRBJ2-5; clone_size: .; v_call: TRBV12-3/TRBV12-4; cdr3_aa: CASASGDRGRKETQYF
j_call: TRBJ1-6; clone_size: .; v_call: TRBV4-2; cdr3_aa: CASSQGADNSPLHF
j_call: TRBJ2-3; clone_size: .; v_call: TRBV7-2; cdr3_aa: CASSHLTGVKAADTQYF
j_call: TRBJ2-7; clone_size: .; v_call: TRBV28; cdr3_aa: CASSSPYEQYF
j_call: TRBJ1-3; clone_size: .; v_call: TRBV9; cdr3_aa: CASSQPSGPGNTIYF
j_call: TRBJ2-2; clone_size: .; v_call: TRBV12-5; cdr3_aa: CASGLGGELFF
j_call: TRBJ2-5; clone_size: .; v_call: TRBV6-5; cdr3_aa: CASSYPGETQYF
j_call: TRBJ2-7; clone_size: .; v_call: TRBV5-6; cdr3_aa: CASSLGAGPSEQYF
j_call: TRBJ1-2; clone_size: .; v_call: TRBV6-1; cdr3_aa: CASSEGAEGTQYGYTF
j_call: TRBJ2-3; clone_size: .; v_call: TRBV12-3/TRBV12-4; cdr3_aa: CASSTYSGKDTDTQYF
j_call: TRBJ2-4; clone_size: .; v_call: TRBV5-1; cdr3_aa: CASSFASAPPKNIQYF
j_call: TRBJ2-3; clone_size: .; v_call: TRBV28; cdr3_aa: CASVRSGRSTDTQYF
j_call: TRBJ1-1; clone_size: .; v_call: TRBV27; cdr3_aa: CASSPIQGAMNTEAFF
j_call: TRBJ1-1; clone_size: .; v_call: TRBV4-3; cdr3_aa: CASSQDRAMNTEAFF
j_call: TRBJ2-1; clone_size: .; v_call: TRBV19; cdr3_aa: CASSSPGNEQFF
j_call: TRBJ2-1; clone_size: .; v_call: TRBV4-2; cdr3_aa: CASSWANEQFF
j_call: TRBJ2-7; clone_size: .; v_call: TRBV13; cdr3_aa: CASSYTGTDPYEQYF
j_call: TRBJ1-2; clone_size: .; v_call: TRBV11-2; cdr3_aa: CASSPGGGYTF
j_call: TRBJ2-2; clone_size: .; v_call: TRBV12-3/TRBV12-4; cdr3_aa: CATASRPATGELFF
j_call: TRBJ2-7; clone_size: medium-sized; v_call: TRBV13; cdr3_aa: CASSLSGASYEQYF
j_call: TRBJ2-7; clone_size: .; v_call: TRBV5-1; cdr3_aa: CASSSREGLNTPYEQYF
j_call: TRBJ1-6; clone_size: .; v_call: TRBV12-3/TRBV12-4; cdr3_aa: CASSFGTGVSYNSPLHF
j_call: TRBJ2-7; clone_size: .; v_call: TRBV4-2; cdr3_aa: CASSVTSGGSYEQYF
j_call: TRBJ2-7; clone_size: medium-sized; v_call: TRBV7-8; cdr3_aa: CASSLGCGTPVYEQYF
j_call: TRBJ1-5; clone_size: medium-sized; v_call: TRBV6-2/TRBV6-3; cdr3_aa: CASRPQGQFYSQHF
j_call: TRBJ1-2; clone_size: .; v_call: TRBV7-9; cdr3_aa: CASSPPYGAGTDYGYTF
j_call: TRBJ2-5; clone_size: .; v_call: TRBV20-1; cdr3_aa: CSATPSGETQYF
j_call: TRBJ1-6; clone_size: .; v_call: TRBV3-1; cdr3_aa: CASSLTRREGPVYNSPLHF
j_call: TRBJ1-4; clone_size: .; v_call: TRBV6-1; cdr3_aa: CASEEGFNEKLFF
j_call: TRBJ2-1; clone_size: .; v_call: TRBV4-1; cdr3_aa: CASSQDRLAGAASNEQFF
j_call: TRBJ2-7; clone_size: .; v_call: TRBV28; cdr3_aa: CASSSLILREVPSYEQYF
j_call: TRBJ2-7; clone_size: .; v_call: TRBV28; cdr3_aa: CASSYGLSLPLNYEQYF
j_call: TRBJ2-7; clone_size: .; v_call: TRBV3-1; cdr3_aa: CASSQGDRPYEQYF
j_call: TRBJ2-5; clone_size: .; v_call: TRBV28; cdr3_aa: CASTTYAGLAGQETQYF
j_call: TRBJ2-7; clone_size: .; v_call: TRBV20-1; cdr3_aa: CSARDVFSYEQYF
j_call: TRBJ2-7; clone_size: .; v_call: TRBV7-8; cdr3_aa: CASSLLPGYSYEQYF
j_call: TRBJ2-1; clone_size: medium-sized; v_call: TRBV28; cdr3_aa: CASSLKVVRQYNEQFF
j_call: TRBJ2-7; clone_size: .; v_call: TRBV4-1; cdr3_aa: CASSPIGTGEEPYF
j_call: TRBJ2-1; clone_size: .; v_call: TRBV7-9; cdr3_aa: CASTPRVNEQFF
j_call: TRBJ2-1; clone_size: .; v_call: TRBV9; cdr3_aa: CASSVVGGSYNEQFF
j_call: TRBJ2-1; clone_size: .; v_call: TRBV2; cdr3_aa: CASSEAGGAERHEQFF
j_call: TRBJ2-3; clone_size: .; v_call: TRBV7-6; cdr3_aa: CASSLVGGGTDTQYF